This TCR beta chain emerged from a study of blood T cell repertoires in COVID-19. This CDR3 spans 16 amino acids. Germline V CDR1 and CDR2: SGHAT, FQNNGV. V was cut by 5 bases and J by 2 bases, with 16 bases left in between. The method was immunoSEQ multiplex PCR; TCRdb's version includes in-frame clones alone and lacks a portion of them. The data contain just under 150,000 clones, over 85% of them singletons. The sequenced sample consisted of peripheral blood. This clonotype was sampled from a human donor in a cohort sampled during active COVID-19. This chain connects TRBV11-2 to TRBJ2-1; a possible D gene is TRBD1 (5 bases). The CDR3 is CASSLTTVRPYNEQFF. The CDR3 nucleotides are TGTGCCAGCAGCCTTACGACAGTGAGACCCTACAATGAGCAGTTCTTC.